Sequencing of this TCR beta chain was carried out in a study of cytomegalovirus exposure and HLA in healthy donors. This CDR3 comprises 15 residues. Germline loops: CDR1 MDHEN, CDR2 SYDVKM. Trimming at V came to 5 bases and at J to 6 bases, leaving 6 bases not matched to a gene. Primers for the PCR totalled 60 Vbeta and 13 Jbeta. Only in-frame clones appear in the TCRdb table, and some are missing; sequencing was by immunoSEQ multiplex PCR. The profile shows about 160,000 clones, roughly 80% of them singletons. The chain links TRBV28 to TRBJ1-5; TRBD1 matches 11 bases. Sequencing was done on a sample of PBMCs. This sequence originates from a young woman in good health and CMV-seropositive. The CDR3 loop reads CASSPSDRGLQPQHF. In DNA form, the CDR3 reads TGTGCCAGCAGTCCCTCGGACAGGGGGCTTCAGCCCCAGCATTTT.